The sequence of this T cell receptor (beta chain) was determined in a study of control samples from healthy donors and cancer patients. There are a few counts of this clone. CDR3 size: 13 residues. V lost 1 base and J lost 0, with 3 bases in between. The germline gives CDR1 LGHDT, CDR2 YNNKEL (reference sequence). Measured with immunoSEQ multiplex PCR; TCRdb has only the in-frame clones, and not every one. The sample holds around 120,000 clones, around 89% seen once. This TCR was recovered from a man aged 40-49 years in good health. The rearrangement joins TRBV3-1 (or the pseudogene TRBV3-2) to TRBJ1-2; D gene unclear. The specimen was blood. The chain's CDR3 is CASSQGTNYGYTF. CDR3 DNA: TGTGCCAGCAGCCAAGGGACTAACTATGGCTACACCTTC.